What follows is one T cell receptor beta chain and its context. Its antigen is unknown. At one of its ends the junction is not consistent with the germline gene, which may arise from a read error. Stated time point: newly diagnosed GD, antithyroid drugs for less than 3 months. RNA isolated from PBMCs was used to make the TCR library. Germline CDR1 is SGHRS and CDR2 is YFSETQ. The CDR3 length is 12 residues. These data are taken from a study of regulatory T cells in long-lasting Graves disease. Study-wide results and limits: Persistent disease samples used TRBV28, TRBJ1-2 and TRBJ2-5 preferentially. Accuracy may have been reduced by the small sample size.

To make TCR beta libraries, researchers used iRepertoire HTBI primers and Arm-PCR of CDR3 regions. TCRdb ran MiXCR on the multiplex PCR reads and lists one entry per CDR3 protein. The profile shows roughly 420,000 distinct CDR3 sequences, roughly 15% of them singletons. The sample was also reused in another study, on T cells in Graves' hyperthyroidism and ophthalmopathy. From that report: In patients aged 18 to 65, hyperthyroidism was newly diagnosed, with duration under 2 months. Ophthalmopathy stood apart from stable hyperthyroidism in a 13 V-J model.

The source is a woman aged 18-30 years with Graves disease. This specimen was peripheral blood mononuclear cells (PBMCs), taken at new diagnosis, from a patient treated with antithyroid drugs. This rearrangement joins TRBV5-1 to TRBJ1-1, with a tentative D call TRBD1 (6 bases). CDR3 protein: CASSSPRDKKSF. For the CDR3, the DNA is TGCGCCAGCAGCTCACCCCGGGACAAAAAGAGCTTT. The complete variable domain, with remaining parts taken from reference TRBV5-1 and TRBJ1-1, reads KAGVTQTPRYLIKTRGQQVTLSCSPISGHRSVSWYQQTPGQGLQFLFEYFSETQRNKGNFPGRFSGRQFSNSRSEMNVSTLELGDSALYLCASSSPRDKKSFGQGTRLTVV.